Each of the 3 T cell receptor beta chains below was sequenced from the same sample in a study of T-cell memory formation after mild COVID-19. TCRdb redid the calling of the 5' RACE reads with MiXCR, one entry per CDR3 protein. The sample holds about 500,000 distinct CDR3 sequences, roughly 22% seen once. Sequenced input: PBMCs or a T cell subset sorted from them (not recorded which). The receptors originated from an adult woman who had mild COVID-19 (a few samples of this study predate the infection). Cell type and time point are not known.

This clonotype was seen only a few times. The rearrangement uses TRBV12-3 or TRBV12-4 and TRBJ1-1; D not certain. This CDR3 comprises 13 residues. The germline V and J ends were trimmed by 9 bases and 0 bases, with 11 bases remaining between them. DNA for the CDR3: TGTGCCAGTGAGAGAAATATGAACACTGAAGCTTTCTTT. Translation gives CASERNMNTEAFF.

V gene TRBV4-1 combines with J gene TRBJ2-7; 8 bases map to TRBD2. This CDR3 region has 14 residues. Trimming cost V 4 bases and J 5 bases; bases outside gene matches: 7. Looked up from germline, CDR1 is MGHRA and CDR2 is YSYEKL. CDR3 DNA sequence: TGCGCCAGCAGCCTAAGACTAGCGTTCGACGAGCAGTACTTC. This codes for CASSLRLAFDEQYF.

The rearrangement joins TRBV7-6 to TRBJ2-7, with D unresolved. Germline loops: CDR1 SGHVS, CDR2 FNYEAQ. Trimming shortened V by 1 base and J by 3 bases, and 13 bases separated the two germline ends. The CDR3 has 15 residues. The CDR3 nucleotides are TGTGCCAGCAGCTTAGGAGTTCTCCAAAGCTACGAGCAGTACTTC. It specifies CASSLGVLQSYEQYF.